This T cell receptor beta chain appears in the sequencing data of a study of cytomegalovirus exposure and HLA in healthy donors. For the study at large: There were around 100 million unique TCR beta sequences, drawn from about 179 million T cells, in an earlier analysis. General study points: It was around 160 TCR beta chains that were listed as cytomegalovirus-associated.

Primers for the PCR totalled 60 Vbeta and 13 Jbeta. Measured with immunoSEQ multiplex PCR; TCRdb has only the in-frame clones, and not every one. The table for this sample gives about 200,000 clones. Note on this clone: Its antigen is unknown.

The CDR3 length is 15 residues. Germline assignment: CDR1 SGHTA and CDR2 FQGNSA. The V end was cut by 1 base, the J end by 5 bases, with 13 bases between. This sequence originates from a girl between 2 and 10 years old in good health and CMV-seropositive. The chain links TRBV7-2 to TRBJ2-3; D gene uncertain. What was sequenced was PBMCs. For the CDR3, the DNA is TGTGCCAGCAGCTTAGAGGTTGTTGGGCTAGATACGCAGTATTTT. This translates into CASSLEVVGLDTQYF.